Detailed here is one TCR beta chain. The CDR3 runs to 18 residues. V was pared by 1 base and J by 5 bases, with 11 bases of the junction left unmatched. Germline loops: CDR1 SGHRS, CDR2 YFSETQ. Study processing details: Reference gene primer amplification in the assay estimated nucleated cell counts. Data came from immunoSEQ multiplex PCR; TCRdb stores just in-frame clones and leaves some out. That table furnishes V, J and clone size, whereas the DNA furnished D and trimming. Found here are more than 300,000 clones, 85% to 90% of them singletons; the top ten hold 7.3%. Patients of the Seattle cohort, enrolled during active infection, were followed longitudinally. The data originate from a study of blood T cell repertoires in COVID-19.

The sequencing sample was made of peripheral blood. The origin of this receptor is a woman between 65 and 79 years old with COVID-19, enrolled during active disease. The chain has TRBV5-1 and TRBJ2-5; 13 nucleotides line up with TRBD2. CDR3 sequence: CASSLIGLAGAKSETQYF. CDR3 in DNA: TGCGCCAGCAGCTTGATAGGACTAGCGGGGGCCAAGAGTGAGACCCAGTACTTC.